This note documents a single TCR beta chain sequence. The clone's antigen remains unknown. Nothing much larger sits one base from this clone, and base qualities are not available. Inclusive of the bounding cysteine and phenylalanine, the CDR3 is 13 residues long. Only the CDR3 region is kept as DNA, spanning 39 bases read in frame from base 1. The CDR1 and CDR2 encoded by the germline V gene are MNHNS and SASEGT. Trimming removed 6 bases from V and 6 bases from J, leaving 13 bases between the germline ends. The data are from a study of cytomegalovirus exposure and HLA in healthy donors (dated by TCRdb to about 2017). Describing the broader study: The 666 repertoires of the first cohort and the 110 or so validation repertoires were produced on the same platform, according to a later analysis. Besides the first cohort of 666 subjects, a separate validation cohort made up of about 120 different subjects was used. The study was designed to test whether signatures of past pathogen exposure could be identified by cataloging public T cell receptors. The study combined high-throughput TCR immunosequencing, statistical association of individual TCRs with disease status, and machine learning to predict cytomegalovirus infection status. General study outcomes and caveats: In the study, around 150 TCR beta chains were listed as associated with cytomegalovirus. Most TCR sequences were observed very rarely across donors, whereas some public TCRs were present in many individuals. A later analysis had no HLA typing for the validation cohort, so co-occurrence there was scored across all 120 repertoires. The classifier was reported to diagnose cytomegalovirus status with high specificity and sensitivity in both the original and validation cohorts. It was suggested by the authors that the approach could potentially be generalized to other disease states and immunological phenotypes. A few of the identified cytomegalovirus-associated TCR beta chains were confirmed in vitro to be specific for cytomegalovirus antigens. In a later analysis, TCRs clustered in the first cohort were found to also tend to co-occur in the approximately 120 validation repertoires, with approximately 95% of cluster scores above 0.

The donors were included in the validation cohort of approximately 120 subjects, a group kept apart from the approximately 690-subject first cohort. Libraries came from the immunoSEQ multiplex PCR assay. For the original study's pipeline: A statistical classification framework was developed to diagnose cytomegalovirus status using the catalog of TCR beta chain sequences. TCRdb took this table from immuneACCESS and kept in-frame rearrangements with V and J called. Such tables lack part of the clones; where checked against another copy, unresolved V genes explain under half of the gap, and the rest is unexplained. V, J and clone size are taken as reported in that table, and D and trimming were inferred from the DNA itself. The sample table records about 88,000 clones; around 82% of these occur just once. The top ten clones comprise roughly 12% of the sample.

The sequence derives from a woman younger than 30 in good health and CMV-seropositive. This chain is built from TRBV6-1 and TRBJ2-3; TRBD2 is a weak D gene call, 5 bases matching. Sample: PBMCs. Here the CDR3 is given as CASRYGVADTQYF. At the DNA level, the sequence is TGTGCCAGCAGGTACGGGGTTGCGGATACGCAGTATTTT.